The clone carrying this T cell receptor (beta chain) was detected many times. What it recognizes is unknown. This sample stems from a study of early T cells in non-severe SARS-CoV-2 infection. Study summary: Bulk RNA isolated from unsorted whole blood underwent sequencing; chains were not paired.

TCRdb reanalysed the 5' RACE reads using MiXCR and keeps one entry per CDR3 protein. The data show about 34,000 distinct CDR3 sequences, roughly 6% seen once. Study findings and constraints: The VDJdb matching leaned toward anti-spike CD8 responses and overlooked private and CD4 specificities.

The CDR3 is 14 residues long. The germline V gene has CDR1 DFQATT and CDR2 SNEGSKA (reference sequence). V lost 1 base and J lost 4; bases outside the gene matches: 6. Sequencing used whole blood. The clonotype comes from an adult who was a healthcare worker with PCR-confirmed SARS-CoV-2 infection or an uninfected control (not recorded which). J is TRBJ1-1 and V is TRBV20-1; 7 positions match TRBD1. The CDR3 sequence: CSARALTGSTEAFF. CDR3 coding DNA: TGCAGTGCTAGAGCCCTGACAGGGAGCACTGAAGCTTTCTTT.